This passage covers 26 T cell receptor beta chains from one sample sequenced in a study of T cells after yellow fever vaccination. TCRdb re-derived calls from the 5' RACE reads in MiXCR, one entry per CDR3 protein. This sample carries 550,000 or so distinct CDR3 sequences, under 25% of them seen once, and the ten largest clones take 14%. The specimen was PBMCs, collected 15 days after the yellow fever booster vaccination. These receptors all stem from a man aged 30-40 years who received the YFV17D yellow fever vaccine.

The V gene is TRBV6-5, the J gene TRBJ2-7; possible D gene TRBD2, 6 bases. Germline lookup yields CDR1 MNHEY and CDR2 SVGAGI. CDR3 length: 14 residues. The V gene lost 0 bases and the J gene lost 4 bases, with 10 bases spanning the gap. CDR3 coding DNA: TGTGCCAGCAGTTACTCGGGACTCTTATACGAGCAGTACTTC. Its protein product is CASSYSGLLYEQYF.

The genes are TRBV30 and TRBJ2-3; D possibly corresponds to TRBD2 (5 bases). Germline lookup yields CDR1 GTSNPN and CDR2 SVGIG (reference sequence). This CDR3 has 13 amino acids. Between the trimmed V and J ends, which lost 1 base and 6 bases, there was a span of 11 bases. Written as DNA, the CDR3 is TGTGCCTGGAGTGGGGTAGCGAGGGATACGCAGTATTTT. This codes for CAWSGVARDTQYF.

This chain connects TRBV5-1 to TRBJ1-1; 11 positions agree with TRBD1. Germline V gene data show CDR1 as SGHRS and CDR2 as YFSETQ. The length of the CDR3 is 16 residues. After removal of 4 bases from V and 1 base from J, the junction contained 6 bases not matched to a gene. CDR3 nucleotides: TGCGCCAGCAGCCCTGGACAGGGGGCTTGGAACACTGAAGCTTTCTTT. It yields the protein CASSPGQGAWNTEAFF.

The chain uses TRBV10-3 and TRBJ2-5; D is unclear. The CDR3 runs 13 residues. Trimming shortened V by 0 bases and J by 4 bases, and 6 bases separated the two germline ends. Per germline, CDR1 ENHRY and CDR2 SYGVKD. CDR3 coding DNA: TGTGCCATCAGTGAGTCGTCGGTAGAGACCCAGTACTTC. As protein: CAISESSVETQYF.

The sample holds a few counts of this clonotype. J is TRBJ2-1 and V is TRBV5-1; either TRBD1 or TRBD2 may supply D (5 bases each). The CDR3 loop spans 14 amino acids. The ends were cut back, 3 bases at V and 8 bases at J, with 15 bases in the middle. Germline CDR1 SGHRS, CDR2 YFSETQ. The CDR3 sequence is CASSYGTNLDEQFF. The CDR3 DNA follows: TGCGCCAGCAGCTACGGGACCAACTTAGATGAGCAGTTCTTC.

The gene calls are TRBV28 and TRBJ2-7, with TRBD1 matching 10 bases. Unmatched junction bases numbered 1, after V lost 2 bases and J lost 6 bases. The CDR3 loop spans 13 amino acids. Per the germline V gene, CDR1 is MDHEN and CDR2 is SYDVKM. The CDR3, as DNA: TGTGCCAGCAGTTTAGGGACAGGGGCCGAGCAGTACTTC. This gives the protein CASSLGTGAEQYF.

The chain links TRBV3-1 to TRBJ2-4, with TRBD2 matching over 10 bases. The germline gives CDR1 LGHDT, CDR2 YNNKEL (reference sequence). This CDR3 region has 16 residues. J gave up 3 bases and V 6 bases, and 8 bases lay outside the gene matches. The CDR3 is CASRASGSTGKNIQYF. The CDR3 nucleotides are TGTGCCAGCAGGGCTAGCGGGAGTACGGGCAAAAACATTCAGTACTTC.

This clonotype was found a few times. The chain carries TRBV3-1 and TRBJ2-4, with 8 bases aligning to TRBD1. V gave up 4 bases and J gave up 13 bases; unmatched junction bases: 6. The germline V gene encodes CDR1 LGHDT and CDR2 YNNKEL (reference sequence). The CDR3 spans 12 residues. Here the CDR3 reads CASSPSGQAQYF. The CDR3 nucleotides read TGTGCCAGCAGCCCCTCGGGACAGGCACAGTACTTC.

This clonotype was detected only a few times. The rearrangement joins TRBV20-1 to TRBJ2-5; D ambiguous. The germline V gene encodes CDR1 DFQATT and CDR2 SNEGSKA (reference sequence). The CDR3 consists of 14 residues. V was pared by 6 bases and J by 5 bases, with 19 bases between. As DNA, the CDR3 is TGCAGTGCAAGGGAAGGCGCCCTCAGGGAGACCCAGTACTTC. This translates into CSAREGALRETQYF.

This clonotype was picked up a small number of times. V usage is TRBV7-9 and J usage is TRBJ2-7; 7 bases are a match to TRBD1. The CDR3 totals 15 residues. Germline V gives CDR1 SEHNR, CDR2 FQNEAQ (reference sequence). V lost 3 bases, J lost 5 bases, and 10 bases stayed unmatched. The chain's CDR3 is CASSFDTGAIDEQYF. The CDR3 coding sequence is TGTGCCAGCAGCTTCGATACAGGGGCGATCGACGAGCAGTACTTC.

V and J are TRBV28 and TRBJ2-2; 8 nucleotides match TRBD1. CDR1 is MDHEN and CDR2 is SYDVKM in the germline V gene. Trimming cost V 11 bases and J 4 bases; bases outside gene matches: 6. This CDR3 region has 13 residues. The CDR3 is CAGRQGTTGELFF. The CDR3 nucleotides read TGTGCCGGCCGACAGGGGACCACCGGGGAGCTGTTTTTT.

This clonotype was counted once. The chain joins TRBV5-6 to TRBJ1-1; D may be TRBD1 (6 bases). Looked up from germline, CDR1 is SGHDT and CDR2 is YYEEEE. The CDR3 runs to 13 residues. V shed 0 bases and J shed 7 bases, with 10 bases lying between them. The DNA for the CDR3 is TGTGCCAGCAGCTTGGGACAGGCGGGTGAAGCTTTCTTT. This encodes CASSLGQAGEAFF.

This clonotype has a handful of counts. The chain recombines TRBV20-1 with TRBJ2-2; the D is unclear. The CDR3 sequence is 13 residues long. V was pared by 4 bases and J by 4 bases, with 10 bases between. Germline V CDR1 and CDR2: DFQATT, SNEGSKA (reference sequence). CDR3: CSANLRGTGELFF. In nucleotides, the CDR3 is TGCAGTGCTAACCTTCGAGGCACCGGGGAGCTGTTTTTT.

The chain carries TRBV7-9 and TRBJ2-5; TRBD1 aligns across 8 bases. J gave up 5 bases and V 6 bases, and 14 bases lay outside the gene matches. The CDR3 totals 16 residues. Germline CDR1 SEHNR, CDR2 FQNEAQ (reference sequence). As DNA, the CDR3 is TGTGCCAGCAGAACCGACAGGGGCCACCCTCTGGAGACCCAGTACTTC. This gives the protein CASRTDRGHPLETQYF.

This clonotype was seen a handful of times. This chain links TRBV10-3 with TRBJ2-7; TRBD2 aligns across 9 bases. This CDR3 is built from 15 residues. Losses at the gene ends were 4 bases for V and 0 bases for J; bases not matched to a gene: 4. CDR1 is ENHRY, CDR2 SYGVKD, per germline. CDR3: CAISAASGTSYEQYF. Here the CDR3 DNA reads TGTGCCATCAGTGCGGCTAGCGGGACCTCCTACGAGCAGTACTTC.

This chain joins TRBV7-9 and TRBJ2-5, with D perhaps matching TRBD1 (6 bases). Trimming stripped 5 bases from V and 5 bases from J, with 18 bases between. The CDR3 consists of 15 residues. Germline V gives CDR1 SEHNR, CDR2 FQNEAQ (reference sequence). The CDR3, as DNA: TGTGCCAGCAGCCCGACAGGAGAACCGTGGGAGACCCAGTACTTC. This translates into CASSPTGEPWETQYF.

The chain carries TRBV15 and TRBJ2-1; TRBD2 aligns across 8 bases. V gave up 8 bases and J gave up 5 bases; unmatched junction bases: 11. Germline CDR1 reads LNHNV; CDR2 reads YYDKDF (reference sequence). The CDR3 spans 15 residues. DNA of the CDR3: TGTGCCACCGGGGTAAGCGGGAGTATGAACAATGAGCAGTTCTTC. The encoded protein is CATGVSGSMNNEQFF.

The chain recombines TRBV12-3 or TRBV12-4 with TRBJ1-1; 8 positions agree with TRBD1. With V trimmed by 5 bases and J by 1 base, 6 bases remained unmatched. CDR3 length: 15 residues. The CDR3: CASSPTGGTNTEAFF. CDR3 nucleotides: TGTGCCAGCAGTCCAACAGGGGGGACGAACACTGAAGCTTTCTTT.

The CDR3: CAISESPGEQFF. The CDR3 DNA is TGTGCCATCAGTGAGTCGCCAGGTGAGCAGTTCTTC. V usage is TRBV10-3 and J usage is TRBJ2-1; D not resolved. CDR1 is ENHRY, CDR2 SYGVKD, per germline. V was trimmed by 0 bases and J by 9 bases, leaving 6 bases between them. This CDR3 is built from 12 residues.

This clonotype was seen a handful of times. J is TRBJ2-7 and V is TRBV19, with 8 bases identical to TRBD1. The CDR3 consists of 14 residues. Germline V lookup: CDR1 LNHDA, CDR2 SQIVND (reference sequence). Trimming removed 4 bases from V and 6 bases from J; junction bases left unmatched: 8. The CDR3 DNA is TGTGCCAGTAGTACGTATCTTGACAGGGGCGAGCAGTACTTC. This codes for CASSTYLDRGEQYF.

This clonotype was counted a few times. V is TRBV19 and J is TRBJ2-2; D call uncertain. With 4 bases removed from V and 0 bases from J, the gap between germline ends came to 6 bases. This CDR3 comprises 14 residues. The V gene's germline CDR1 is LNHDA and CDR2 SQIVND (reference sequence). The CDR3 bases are TGTGCCAGTAGTAACCGGGCGAACACCGGGGAGCTGTTTTTT. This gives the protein CASSNRANTGELFF.

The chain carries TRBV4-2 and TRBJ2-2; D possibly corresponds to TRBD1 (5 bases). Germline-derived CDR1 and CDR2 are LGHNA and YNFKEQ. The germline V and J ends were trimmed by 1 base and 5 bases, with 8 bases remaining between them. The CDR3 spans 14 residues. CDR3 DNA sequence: TGTGCCAGCAGCCAAGCTGGGGCTACCGGGGAGCTGTTTTTT. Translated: CASSQAGATGELFF.

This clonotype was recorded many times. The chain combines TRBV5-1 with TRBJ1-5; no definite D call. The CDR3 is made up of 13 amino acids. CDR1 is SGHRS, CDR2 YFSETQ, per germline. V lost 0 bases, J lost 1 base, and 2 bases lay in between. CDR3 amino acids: CASSLDSNQPQHF. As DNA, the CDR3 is TGCGCCAGCAGCTTGGACAGCAATCAGCCCCAGCATTTT.

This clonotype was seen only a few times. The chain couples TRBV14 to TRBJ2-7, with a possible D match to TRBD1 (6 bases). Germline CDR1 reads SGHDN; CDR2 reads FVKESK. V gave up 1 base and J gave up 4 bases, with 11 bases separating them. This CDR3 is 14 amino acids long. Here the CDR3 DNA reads TGTGCCAGCAGCCAAGTCCGCAGGGGATACGAGCAGTACTTC. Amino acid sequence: CASSQVRRGYEQYF.

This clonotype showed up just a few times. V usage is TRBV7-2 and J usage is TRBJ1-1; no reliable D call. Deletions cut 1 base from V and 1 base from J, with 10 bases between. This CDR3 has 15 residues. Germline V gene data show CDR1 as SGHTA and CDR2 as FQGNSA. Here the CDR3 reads CASSLDPRGNTEAFF. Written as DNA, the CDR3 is TGTGCCAGCAGCTTAGACCCTCGGGGGAACACTGAAGCTTTCTTT.

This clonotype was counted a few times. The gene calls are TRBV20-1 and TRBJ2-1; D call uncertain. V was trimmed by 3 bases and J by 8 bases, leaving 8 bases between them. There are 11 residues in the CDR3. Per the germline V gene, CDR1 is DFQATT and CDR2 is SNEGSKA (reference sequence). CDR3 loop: CSASRGDEQFF. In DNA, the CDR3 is TGCAGTGCTAGTAGAGGTGATGAGCAGTTCTTC.